This entry lists 30 T cell receptor beta chains sequenced from one sample in a study of blood T cell repertoires in COVID-19. The data were produced by immunoSEQ multiplex PCR, yet TCRdb's version contains in-frame clones alone and is incomplete. This sample has 250,000 to 300,000 clones; around 90% occur once, and the top ten carry around 9.6%. Sequencing was performed on peripheral blood. These receptors all come from a woman aged 65 to 85 with COVID-19, enrolled during active disease.

V gene TRBV19 combines with J gene TRBJ2-3; D gene unclear. Germline loops: CDR1 LNHDA, CDR2 SQIVND (reference sequence). Trimming pared 5 bases from V and 2 bases from J, leaving 14 bases between. CDR3 length: 15 amino acids. The CDR3 spells CASSPLGGSTDTQYF. The CDR3 nucleotides are TGTGCCAGTAGTCCTCTCGGCGGCTCCACAGATACGCAGTATTTT.

V and J are TRBV29-1 and TRBJ2-5; TRBD2 aligns across 12 bases. The CDR3 consists of 16 residues. With V trimmed by 7 bases and J by 4 bases, 13 bases remained unmatched. Germline V gene sequence: CDR1 SQVTM, CDR2 ANQGSEA. The CDR3 DNA is TGCAGCGCAACTAGCGGGAGGAGTAGGGCGAGAGAGACCCAGTACTTC. Residues: CSATSGRSRARETQYF.

This rearrangement joins TRBV14 to TRBJ1-6; the D gene is possibly TRBD1 (6 bases). Germline V lookup: CDR1 SGHDN, CDR2 FVKESK. The CDR3 is made up of 13 amino acids. V shed 4 bases and J shed 14 bases, with 15 bases lying between them. Here the CDR3 reads CASSPYRARALHF. For the CDR3, the DNA is TGTGCCAGCAGCCCTTACAGGGCCCGGGCCCTCCACTTT.

The sample holds a few counts of this clone. This rearrangement joins TRBV28 to TRBJ2-7; a possible D gene is TRBD1 (6 bases). CDR1 and CDR2 from the germline V gene are MDHEN and SYDVKM. The V end lost 6 bases, the J end lost 3 bases, and 12 bases lay between the germline ends. This CDR3 region has 13 residues. Here the CDR3 reads CASRVGQNYEQYF. CDR3 nucleotides: TGTGCCAGCAGGGTGGGACAAAACTACGAGCAGTACTTC.

On this clone: The same CDR3 arises from other DNA sequences in this sample as well. The J gene is TRBJ1-5, the V gene TRBV18; tentative D call: TRBD1 (5 bases). The V end lost 3 bases, the J end lost 4 bases, and 7 bases lay between the germline ends. This CDR3 is built from 13 residues. Germline assignment: CDR1 KGHSH and CDR2 LQKENI. The CDR3 region has the DNA TGTGCCAGCTCACCTCAGGGTAATCAGCCCCAGCATTTT. Translation gives CASSPQGNQPQHF.

The V and J genes are TRBV4-1 and TRBJ2-2, with 7 bases matching TRBD1. CDR1 and CDR2 (germline): MGHRA, YSYEKL. The CDR3 is 16 amino acids. The ends lost 1 base at V and 2 bases at J; junction bases unmatched: 4. The CDR3 protein is CASSQGWDRNTGELFF. The CDR3 DNA reads TGCGCCAGCAGCCAAGGATGGGACAGAAACACCGGGGAGCTGTTTTTT.

The CDR3 reads CASSTTSPGELFF. The CDR3 DNA reads as TGTGCCAGTAGTACGACTAGCCCCGGGGAGCTGTTTTTT. The gene calls are TRBV19 and TRBJ2-2, with 7 nucleotides matching TRBD2. The CDR3 runs to 13 residues. The ends lost 4 bases at V and 6 bases at J; junction bases unmatched: 2. Germline assignment: CDR1 LNHDA and CDR2 SQIVND (reference sequence).

The chain has TRBV29-1 and TRBJ2-7; TRBD1 agrees at 8 bases. Looked up from germline, CDR1 is SQVTM and CDR2 is ANQGSEA. V lost 7 bases and J lost 6; bases outside the gene matches: 11. This CDR3 has 13 amino acids. The chain's CDR3 is CSAKPGQVTEQYF. Here the CDR3 DNA reads TGCAGCGCAAAGCCGGGACAGGTGACCGAGCAGTACTTC.

Turning to this clone: Germline and junction disagree at one end, which may indicate a read error. This chain joins TRBV7-7 and TRBJ1-1; D is undetermined. Germline V lookup: CDR1 SSHAT, CDR2 FNYEAQ (reference sequence). CDR3 length: 15 residues. CDR3 in DNA: TGTGCTAGCAGCTTAGAGAGGGAGACGAACACTGAAGCTTTCTTT. Protein: CASSLERETNTEAFF.

V and J are TRBV9 and TRBJ1-2; D remains ambiguous. The length of the CDR3 is 13 residues. Germline V gene lookup returns CDR1 SGDLS and CDR2 YYNGEE. Deletions cut 2 bases from V and 8 bases from J, with 13 bases between. The CDR3 nucleotides read TGTGCCAGCAGCGTGGGCAGTCCGTCGGGCTACACCTTC. Encoded protein: CASSVGSPSGYTF.

This chain uses TRBV19 with TRBJ2-7, with 8 bases fitting TRBD2. Germline V lookup: CDR1 LNHDA, CDR2 SQIVND (reference sequence). The CDR3 is made up of 15 amino acids. After removal of 4 bases from V and 8 bases from J, the junction contained 13 bases not matched to a gene. The DNA of the CDR3 is TGTGCCAGTAGTAAAAAAGGACGGGAGGGGTTCCAGCAGTACTTC. This gives the protein CASSKKGREGFQQYF. Full variable domain (rest looked up from reference TRBV19 and TRBJ2-7): DGGITQSPKYLFRKEGQNVTLSCEQNLNHDAMYWYRQDPGQGLRLIYYSQIVNDFQKGDIAEGYSVSREKKESFPLTVTSAQKNPTAFYLCASSKKGREGFQQYFGPGTRLTVT.

The chain carries TRBV6-6 and TRBJ2-1; 9 bases fit TRBD2. Germline-derived CDR1 and CDR2 are MNHNY and SVGAGI (reference sequence). V trimming: 8 bases; J trimming: 12 bases; junction bases outside the gene matches: 5. The CDR3 runs to 11 residues. CDR3 nucleotides: TGTGCCAGCGGACTAGCGATTTCGCAGTTCTTC. Translated, it gives CASGLAISQFF.

CDR3 sequence: CASSNYRDRNTYEQYF. Here the CDR3 DNA reads TGCGCCAGCAGCAACTACCGGGACAGAAACACCTACGAGCAGTACTTC. The chain combines TRBV5-1 with TRBJ2-7, with TRBD1 matching over 7 bases. Trimming took 4 bases from V and 2 from J; bases not matched to a gene: 12. The CDR3 extends over 16 amino acids. Germline V gives CDR1 SGHRS, CDR2 YFSETQ.

The chain links TRBV7-2 to TRBJ2-5; perhaps TRBD1 as D (6 bases). The germline gives CDR1 SGHTA, CDR2 FQGNSA. The CDR3 is made up of 13 amino acids. The V end lost 6 bases, the J end lost 1 base, and 9 bases lay between the germline ends. CDR3 sequence (DNA): TGTGCCAGCAGAGGACAGCCCCAAGAGACCCAGTACTTC. Amino acids: CASRGQPQETQYF.

V gene TRBV10-3 combines with J gene TRBJ1-1; D perhaps matches TRBD1 (5 bases). V shed 8 bases and J shed 5 bases, with 15 bases lying between them. CDR1 and CDR2 (germline): ENHRY, SYGVKD. CDR3 length: 13 residues. This chain's CDR3 is CAIREVQETEAFF. The CDR3, as DNA: TGTGCCATCCGAGAGGTACAGGAAACTGAAGCTTTCTTT.

CDR3 sequence reads: CAWSWGGQGGYTF. CDR3 DNA: TGTGCCTGGAGTTGGGGCGGACAAGGTGGCTACACCTTC. The chain is built from TRBV30 and TRBJ1-2; D might be TRBD1 (5 bases). Germline V gives CDR1 GTSNPN, CDR2 SVGIG (reference sequence). V shed 2 bases and J shed 7 bases, with 14 bases lying between them. The CDR3 runs 13 residues.

This chain connects TRBV20-1 to TRBJ2-5; D is undetermined. The V end lost 4 bases, the J end lost 4 bases, and 7 bases lay between the germline ends. CDR3 length: 11 residues. From germline, CDR1 is DFQATT and CDR2 SNEGSKA (reference sequence). The CDR3 bases are TGCAGTGCTACGGGTAGAGAGACCCAGTACTTC. Translation: CSATGRETQYF.

This chain links TRBV28 with TRBJ1-4; D is ambiguous. Trimming cost V 8 bases and J 5 bases, with 6 bases left between them. This CDR3 spans 11 amino acids. The germline V gene has CDR1 MDHEN and CDR2 SYDVKM. This chain's CDR3 is CASRGNEKLFF. The CDR3 DNA reads as TGTGCCAGCCGAGGGAATGAAAAACTGTTTTTT.

This clone came up once. The V call is TRBV7-6, the J call TRBJ1-2; 7 bases line up with TRBD1. V shed 5 bases, J shed 3 bases, and the junction held 3 bases outside the gene matches. The CDR3 runs to 13 residues. Germline V gene sequence: CDR1 SGHVS, CDR2 FNYEAQ. The CDR3: CASSHDRDYGYTF. CDR3 in DNA: TGTGCCAGCAGCCACGACAGGGACTATGGCTACACCTTC.

This chain connects TRBV15 to TRBJ1-1, with 7 bases matching TRBD1. The germline V gene has CDR1 LNHNV and CDR2 YYDKDF (reference sequence). This CDR3 is 14 amino acids long. V was clipped by 4 bases and J by 6 bases; unmatched bases: 8. CDR3 sequence reads: CATSKGTVRPEAFF. The CDR3, as DNA: TGTGCCACCAGCAAAGGGACAGTGCGGCCTGAAGCTTTCTTT.

The genes are TRBV4-2 and TRBJ1-4, with 8 bases aligning to TRBD1. The CDR3 contains 14 residues. V shed 1 base, J shed 7 bases, and the junction held 2 bases outside the gene matches. Germline V gene sequence: CDR1 LGHNA, CDR2 YNFKEQ. The DNA of the CDR3 is TGTGCCAGCAGCCAAGGTCAGGGGGCTGAAAAACTGTTTTTT. Protein: CASSQGQGAEKLFF.

This clone was recorded a few times. This sample includes further DNA sequences coding for the same CDR3. The J gene is TRBJ1-1, the V gene TRBV18; unclear D gene. Trimming shortened V by 1 base and J by 1 base, and 4 bases separated the two germline ends. From germline, CDR1 is KGHSH and CDR2 LQKENI. The length of the CDR3 is 13 residues. The CDR3 here is CASSPRQNTEAFF. The DNA for the CDR3 is TGTGCCAGCTCACCACGACAGAACACTGAAGCTTTCTTT.

This clone came up once. The chain links TRBV5-4 to TRBJ2-7; no firm D call. The germline V gene encodes CDR1 SGHNT and CDR2 YYREEE (reference sequence). Between the trimmed V and J ends, which lost 0 bases and 3 bases, there was a span of 10 bases. CDR3 size: 14 residues. The CDR3: CASSLASSNYEQYF. CDR3 sequence (DNA): TGTGCCAGCAGCTTGGCCAGTTCAAACTACGAGCAGTACTTC.

The chain joins TRBV7-9 to TRBJ2-7; weak D call: TRBD2 (6 bases). This CDR3 is built from 14 residues. V shed 0 bases and J shed 2 bases, with 8 bases lying between them. In germline, CDR1 is SEHNR, CDR2 FQNEAQ (reference sequence). DNA for the CDR3: TGTGCCAGCAGCTTAGCTAGCGGAGCCTACGAGCAGTACTTC. This translates into CASSLASGAYEQYF. The entire variable domain, with the rest obtained from reference TRBV7-9 and TRBJ2-7, is as follows: DTGVSQNPRHKITKRGQNVTFRCDPISEHNRLYWYRQTLGQGPEFLTYFQNEAQLEKSRLLSDRFSAERPKGSFSTLEIQRTEQGDSAMYLCASSLASGAYEQYFGPGTRLTVT.

V is TRBV18 and J is TRBJ1-2; D call uncertain. The V gene's germline CDR1 is KGHSH and CDR2 LQKENI. The V and J ends lost 5 bases and 8 bases respectively, with 12 bases between them. The CDR3 runs to 12 residues. The CDR3 is CASSEIREGYTF. The CDR3 nucleotides read TGTGCCAGCTCAGAGATCCGGGAAGGCTACACCTTC.

The chain is built from TRBV19 and TRBJ1-5; 7 nucleotides align to TRBD1. With V trimmed by 6 bases and J by 2 bases, 10 bases remained unmatched. This CDR3 has 16 residues. Germline lookup yields CDR1 LNHDA and CDR2 SQIVND (reference sequence). The CDR3 nucleotides are TGTGCCAGTAGAACCGGACAGGTTGGGGGCAATCAGCCCCAGCATTTT. Its translation is CASRTGQVGGNQPQHF.

The gene calls are TRBV7-8 and TRBJ1-6; no reliable D call. V dropped 8 bases and J dropped 14 bases, with 25 bases sitting between them. Germline V gives CDR1 SGHVS, CDR2 FQNEAQ. This CDR3 is 15 amino acids long. The CDR3 DNA reads as TGTGCCAGCGTCCGCGGGCAGGCGTATAGAGGAACCCTCCACTTT. This encodes CASVRGQAYRGTLHF.

This sequence joins TRBV7-9 and TRBJ2-2, with TRBD1 identical over 8 bases. The germline gives CDR1 SEHNR, CDR2 FQNEAQ (reference sequence). The CDR3 spans 15 residues. V trimming: 6 bases; J trimming: 4 bases; junction bases outside the gene matches: 7. As DNA, the CDR3 is TGTGCCAGCAGTCTAACTGGACAGGGCACCGGGGAGCTGTTTTTT. This encodes CASSLTGQGTGELFF.

The rearrangement uses TRBV30 and TRBJ2-3; TRBD2 aligns across 7 bases. This CDR3 spans 15 amino acids. The V gene's germline CDR1 is GTSNPN and CDR2 SVGIG (reference sequence). V shed 2 bases and J 2 bases; nucleotides not matched to a gene: 7. CDR3 DNA sequence: TGTGCCTGGAGTCCCACTAGCGCGTTCACAGATACGCAGTATTTT. Its protein is CAWSPTSAFTDTQYF. The whole variable domain, remainder taken from reference TRBV30 and TRBJ2-3, is SQTIHQWPATLVQPVGSPLSLECTVEGTSNPNLYWYRQAAGRGLQLLFYSVGIGQISSEVPQNLSASRPQDRQFILSSKKLLLSDSGFYLCAWSPTSAFTDTQYFGPGTRLTVL.

The V call is TRBV20-1, the J call TRBJ1-5; D uncertain. Germline CDR1 DFQATT, CDR2 SNEGSKA (reference sequence). This CDR3 spans 15 amino acids. The V end was cut by 3 bases, the J end by 2 bases, with 14 bases between. The CDR3 bases are TGCAGTGCTAGTAAAAGGAGATCTCGCAATCAGCCCCAGCATTTT. Residues: CSASKRRSRNQPQHF.